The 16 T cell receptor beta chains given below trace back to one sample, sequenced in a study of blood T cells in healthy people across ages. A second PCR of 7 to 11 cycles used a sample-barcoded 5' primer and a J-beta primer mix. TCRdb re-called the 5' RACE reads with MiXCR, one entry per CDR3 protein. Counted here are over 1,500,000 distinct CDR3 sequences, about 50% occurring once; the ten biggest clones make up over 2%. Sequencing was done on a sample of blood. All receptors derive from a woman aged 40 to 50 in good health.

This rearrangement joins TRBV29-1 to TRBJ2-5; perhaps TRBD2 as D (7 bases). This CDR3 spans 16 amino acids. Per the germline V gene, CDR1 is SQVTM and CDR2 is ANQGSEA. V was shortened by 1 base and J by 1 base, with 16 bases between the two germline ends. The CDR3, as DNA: TGCAGCGTTGAAGGGGCCCGCGGGGGCAGCCAAGAGACCCAGTACTTC. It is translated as CSVEGARGGSQETQYF.

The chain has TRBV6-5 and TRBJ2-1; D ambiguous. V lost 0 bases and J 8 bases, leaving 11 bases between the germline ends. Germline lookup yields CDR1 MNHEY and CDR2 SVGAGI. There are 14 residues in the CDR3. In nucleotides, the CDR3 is TGTGCCAGCAGTTACTCGCTCCGGGTTGATGAGCAGTTCTTC. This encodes CASSYSLRVDEQFF.

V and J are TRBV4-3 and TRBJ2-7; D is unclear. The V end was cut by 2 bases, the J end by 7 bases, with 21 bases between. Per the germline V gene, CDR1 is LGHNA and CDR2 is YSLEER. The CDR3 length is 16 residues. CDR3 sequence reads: CASSQIVRQAYNEQYF. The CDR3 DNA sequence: TGCGCCAGCAGCCAAATCGTTAGGCAGGCCTACAATGAGCAGTACTTC.

CDR3 loop: CAISESRAGGEQFF. In nucleotides, the CDR3 is TGTGCCATCAGTGAGTCGAGAGCTGGGGGTGAGCAGTTCTTC. The V call is TRBV10-3, the J call TRBJ2-1; D could derive from TRBD1 or TRBD2 (5 bases each). V was shortened by 0 bases and J by 9 bases, with 12 bases between the two germline ends. Germline V CDR1 and CDR2: ENHRY, SYGVKD. The CDR3 is made up of 14 amino acids.

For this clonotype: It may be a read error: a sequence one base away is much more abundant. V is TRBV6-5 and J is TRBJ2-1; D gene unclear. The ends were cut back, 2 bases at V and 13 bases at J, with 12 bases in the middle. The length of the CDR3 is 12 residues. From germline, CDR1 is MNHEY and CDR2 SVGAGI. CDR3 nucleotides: TGTGCCAGCAGTTACCGAGGTGGTGATCAGTTCTTC. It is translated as CASSYRGGDQFF.

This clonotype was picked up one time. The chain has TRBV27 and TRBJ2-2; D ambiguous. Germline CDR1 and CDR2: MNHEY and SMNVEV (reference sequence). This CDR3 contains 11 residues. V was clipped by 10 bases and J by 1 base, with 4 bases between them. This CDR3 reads CATQNTGELFF. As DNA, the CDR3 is TGTGCCACCCAGAACACCGGGGAGCTGTTTTTT.

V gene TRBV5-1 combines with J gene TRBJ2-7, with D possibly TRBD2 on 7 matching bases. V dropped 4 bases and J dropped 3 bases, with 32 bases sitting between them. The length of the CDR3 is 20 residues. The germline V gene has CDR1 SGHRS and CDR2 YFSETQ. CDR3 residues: CASSILHSGGAGSGFYEQYF. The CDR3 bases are TGCGCCAGCAGCATCCTCCATTCGGGGGGCGCGGGGAGCGGGTTCTACGAGCAGTACTTC.

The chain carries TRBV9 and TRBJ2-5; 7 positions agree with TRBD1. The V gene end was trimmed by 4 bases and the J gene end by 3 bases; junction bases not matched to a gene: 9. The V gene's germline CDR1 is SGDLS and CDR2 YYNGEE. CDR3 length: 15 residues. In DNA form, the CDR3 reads TGTGCCAGCAGCCCGTCCCCCGGGACAGAAGAGACCCAGTACTTC. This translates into CASSPSPGTEETQYF.

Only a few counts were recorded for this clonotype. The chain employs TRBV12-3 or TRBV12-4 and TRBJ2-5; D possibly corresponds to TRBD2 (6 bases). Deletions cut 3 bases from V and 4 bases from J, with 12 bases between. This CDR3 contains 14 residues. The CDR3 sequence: CASSFFREAETQYF. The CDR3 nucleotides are TGTGCCAGCAGTTTTTTCAGGGAGGCAGAGACCCAGTACTTC.

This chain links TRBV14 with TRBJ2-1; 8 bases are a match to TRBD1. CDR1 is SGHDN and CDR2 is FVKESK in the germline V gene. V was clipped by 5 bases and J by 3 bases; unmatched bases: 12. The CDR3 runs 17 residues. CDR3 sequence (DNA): TGTGCCAGCAGCGAAAGGTGGGGGACAGGTAACTACAATGAGCAGTTCTTC. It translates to CASSERWGTGNYNEQFF.

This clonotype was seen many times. CDR3 amino acids: CAISEGTGGIHEQYF. The CDR3 bases are TGTGCCATCAGTGAGGGGACAGGGGGGATCCACGAGCAGTACTTC. The V and J genes are TRBV10-3 and TRBJ2-7; 11 bases agree with TRBD1. The J segment lost 5 bases and the V segment lost 2 bases, leaving 5 bases of the junction unmatched. The CDR3 totals 15 residues. Germline CDR1 reads ENHRY; CDR2 reads SYGVKD.

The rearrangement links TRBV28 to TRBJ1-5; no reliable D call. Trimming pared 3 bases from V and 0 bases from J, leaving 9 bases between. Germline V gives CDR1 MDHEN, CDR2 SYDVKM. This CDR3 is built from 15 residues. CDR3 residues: CASSFSSSSNQPQHF. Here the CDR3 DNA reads TGTGCCAGCAGTTTCTCTAGCAGTAGCAATCAGCCCCAGCATTTT. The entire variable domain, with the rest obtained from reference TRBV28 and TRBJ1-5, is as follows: DVKVTQSSRYLVKRTGEKVFLECVQDMDHENMFWYRQDPGLGLRLIYFSYDVKMKEKGDIPEGYSVSREKKERFSLILESASTNQTSMYLCASSFSSSSNQPQHFGDGTRLSIL.

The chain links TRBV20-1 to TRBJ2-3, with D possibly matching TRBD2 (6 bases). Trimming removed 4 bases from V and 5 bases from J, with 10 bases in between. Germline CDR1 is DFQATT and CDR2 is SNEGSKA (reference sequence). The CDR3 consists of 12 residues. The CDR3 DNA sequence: TGCAGTGCTACCCGGACTAAAGATACGCAGTATTTT. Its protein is CSATRTKDTQYF.

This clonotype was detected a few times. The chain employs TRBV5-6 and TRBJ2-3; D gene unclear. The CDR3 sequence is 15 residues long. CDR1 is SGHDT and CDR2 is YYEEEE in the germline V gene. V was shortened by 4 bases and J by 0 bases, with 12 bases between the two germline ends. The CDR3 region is CASSPESASTDTQYF. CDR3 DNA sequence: TGTGCCAGCAGCCCGGAGAGTGCTAGCACAGATACGCAGTATTTT. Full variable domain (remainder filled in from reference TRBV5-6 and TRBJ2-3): DAGVTQSPTHLIKTRGQQVTLRCSPKSGHDTVSWYQQALGQGPQFIFQYYEEEERQRGNFPDRFSGHQFPNYSSELNVNALLLGDSALYLCASSPESASTDTQYFGPGTRLTVL.

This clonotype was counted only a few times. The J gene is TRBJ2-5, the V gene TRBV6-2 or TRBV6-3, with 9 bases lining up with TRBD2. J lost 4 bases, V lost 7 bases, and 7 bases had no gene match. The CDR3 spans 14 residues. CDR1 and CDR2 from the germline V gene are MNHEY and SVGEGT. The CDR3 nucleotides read TGTGCCAGCAAGCGTAGCGGGGGTTCAGAGACCCAGTACTTC. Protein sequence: CASKRSGGSETQYF.

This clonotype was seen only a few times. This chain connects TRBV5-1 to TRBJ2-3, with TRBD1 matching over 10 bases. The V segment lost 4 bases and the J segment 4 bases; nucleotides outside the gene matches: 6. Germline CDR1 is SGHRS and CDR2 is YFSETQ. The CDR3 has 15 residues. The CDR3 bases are TGCGCCAGCAGCCTAGAAGGACAGGGGGCAGATACGCAGTATTTT. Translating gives CASSLEGQGADTQYF.